The source of this TCR beta chain is a study of graft-versus-host responses after intestinal transplantation. Overall study context: The recipients all started with anti-thymocyte globulin induction and then took tacrolimus and steroids for around three years.

Here immunoSEQ multiplex PCR was the method, and the copy in TCRdb shows in-frame clones only, minus some. The data contain about 50,000 clones, 84% of them seen just once; the ten biggest clones take up 0.35% to 0.55%. As for this clone: Its antigen is unidentified.

The J segment lost 4 bases and the V segment lost 5 bases, leaving 4 bases of the junction unmatched. Germline-derived CDR1 and CDR2 are SGHTA and FQGNSA. This CDR3 is built from 13 residues. This chain links TRBV7-2 with TRBJ2-7; 8 positions match TRBD1. The source was unstimulated CD4+ T cells sorted from spleen or lymph node cells, collected before transplant. The sequence was collected from a human donor who was the organ donor for an intestinal transplant. For the CDR3, the DNA is TGTGCCAGCAGCCTGGGACAGGATTACGAGCAGTACTTC. Translated, it gives CASSLGQDYEQYF.